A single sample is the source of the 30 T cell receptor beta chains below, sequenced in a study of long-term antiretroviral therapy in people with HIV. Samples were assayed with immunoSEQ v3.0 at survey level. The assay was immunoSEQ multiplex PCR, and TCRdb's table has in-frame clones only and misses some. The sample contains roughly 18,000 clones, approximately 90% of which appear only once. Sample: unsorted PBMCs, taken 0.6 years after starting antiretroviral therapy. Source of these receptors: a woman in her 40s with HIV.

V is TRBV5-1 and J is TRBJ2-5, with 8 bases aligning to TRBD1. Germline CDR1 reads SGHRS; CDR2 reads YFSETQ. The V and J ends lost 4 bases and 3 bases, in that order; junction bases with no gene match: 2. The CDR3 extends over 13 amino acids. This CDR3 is CASSKQGEETQYF. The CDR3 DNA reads TGCGCCAGCAGCAAACAGGGGGAAGAGACCCAGTACTTC. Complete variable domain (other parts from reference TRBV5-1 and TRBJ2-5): KAGVTQTPRYLIKTRGQQVTLSCSPISGHRSVSWYQQTPGQGLQFLFEYFSETQRNKGNFPGRFSGRQFSNSRSEMNVSTLELGDSALYLCASSKQGEETQYFGPGTRLLVL.

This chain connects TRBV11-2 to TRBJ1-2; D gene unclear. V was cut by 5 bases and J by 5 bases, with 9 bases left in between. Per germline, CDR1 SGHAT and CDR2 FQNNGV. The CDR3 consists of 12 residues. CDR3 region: CASSPTSYGYTF. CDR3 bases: TGTGCCAGCAGCCCTACCAGTTATGGCTACACCTTC.

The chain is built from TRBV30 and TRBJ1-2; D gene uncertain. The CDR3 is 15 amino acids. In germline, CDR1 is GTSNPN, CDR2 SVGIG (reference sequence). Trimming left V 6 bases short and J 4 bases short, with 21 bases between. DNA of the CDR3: TGTGCCTGCCTTTTTTCTAGGGTATACGGCTATGGCTACACCTTC. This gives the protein CACLFSRVYGYGYTF.

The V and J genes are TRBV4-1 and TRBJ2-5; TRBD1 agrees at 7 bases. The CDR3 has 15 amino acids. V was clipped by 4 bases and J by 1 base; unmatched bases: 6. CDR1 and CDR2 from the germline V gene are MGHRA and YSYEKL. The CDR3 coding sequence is TGCGCCAGCAGCCCCCGAGGACAGGTCCAAGAGACCCAGTACTTC. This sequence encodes CASSPRGQVQETQYF.

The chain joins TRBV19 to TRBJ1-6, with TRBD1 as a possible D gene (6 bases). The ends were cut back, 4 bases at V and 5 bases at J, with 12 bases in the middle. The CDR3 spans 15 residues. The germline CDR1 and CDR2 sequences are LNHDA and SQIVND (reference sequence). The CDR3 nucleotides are TGTGCCAGTAGTAGGGGAGGGGGAGATAATTCACCCCTCCACTTT. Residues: CASSRGGGDNSPLHF.

The CDR3: CASSPEAGLRGGYTF. Written as DNA, the CDR3 is TGTGCCAGCTCACCAGAGGCAGGGTTGCGAGGTGGCTACACCTTC. The chain has TRBV18 and TRBJ1-2; the D gene is possibly TRBD1 (5 bases). V was shortened by 2 bases and J by 7 bases, with 17 bases between the two germline ends. The CDR3 has 15 residues. Germline lookup yields CDR1 KGHSH and CDR2 LQKENI. Based on the CDR3 plus reference TRBV18 and TRBJ1-2, the full variable domain is NAGVMQNPRHLVRRRGQEARLRCSPMKGHSHVYWYRQLPEEGLKFMVYLQKENIIDESGMPKERFSAEFPKEGPSILRIQQVVRGDSAAYFCASSPEAGLRGGYTFGSGTRLTVV.

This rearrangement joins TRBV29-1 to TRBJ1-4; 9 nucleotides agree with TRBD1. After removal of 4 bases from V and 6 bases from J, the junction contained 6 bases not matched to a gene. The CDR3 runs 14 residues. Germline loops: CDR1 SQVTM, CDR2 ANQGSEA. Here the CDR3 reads CSVGAGTGYEKLFF. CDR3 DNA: TGCAGCGTTGGAGCCGGGACAGGGTATGAAAAACTGTTTTTT.

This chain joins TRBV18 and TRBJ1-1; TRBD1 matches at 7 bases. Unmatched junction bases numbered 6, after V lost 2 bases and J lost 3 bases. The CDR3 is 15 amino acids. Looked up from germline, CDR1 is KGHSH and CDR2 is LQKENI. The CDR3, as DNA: TGTGCCAGCTCACCAGAGGGGGCGTGGGACACTGAAGCTTTCTTT. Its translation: CASSPEGAWDTEAFF.

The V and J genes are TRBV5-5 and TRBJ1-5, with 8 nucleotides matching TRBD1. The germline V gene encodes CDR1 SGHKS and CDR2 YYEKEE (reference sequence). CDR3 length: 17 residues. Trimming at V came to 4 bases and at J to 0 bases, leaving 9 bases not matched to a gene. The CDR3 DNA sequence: TGTGCCAGCAGCGCCGGGACAGGCTCCTTTAGCAATCAGCCCCAGCATTTT. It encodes CASSAGTGSFSNQPQHF.

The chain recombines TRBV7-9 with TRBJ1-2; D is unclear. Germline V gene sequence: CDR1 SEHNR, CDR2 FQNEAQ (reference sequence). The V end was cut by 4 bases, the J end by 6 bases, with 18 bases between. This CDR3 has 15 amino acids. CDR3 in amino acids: CASSSQSKHGNGYTF. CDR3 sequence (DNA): TGTGCCAGCAGCTCACAAAGTAAACATGGCAATGGCTACACCTTC. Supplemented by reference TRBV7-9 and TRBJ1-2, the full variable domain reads DTGVSQNPRHKITKRGQNVTFRCDPISEHNRLYWYRQTLGQGPEFLTYFQNEAQLEKSRLLSDRFSAERPKGSFSTLEIQRTEQGDSAMYLCASSSQSKHGNGYTFGSGTRLTVV.

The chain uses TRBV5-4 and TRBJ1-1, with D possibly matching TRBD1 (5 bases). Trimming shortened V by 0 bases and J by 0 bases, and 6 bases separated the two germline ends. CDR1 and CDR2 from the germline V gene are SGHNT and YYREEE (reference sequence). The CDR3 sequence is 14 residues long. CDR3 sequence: CASSLDRMNTEAFF. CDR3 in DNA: TGTGCCAGCAGCTTGGACAGGATGAACACTGAAGCTTTCTTT.

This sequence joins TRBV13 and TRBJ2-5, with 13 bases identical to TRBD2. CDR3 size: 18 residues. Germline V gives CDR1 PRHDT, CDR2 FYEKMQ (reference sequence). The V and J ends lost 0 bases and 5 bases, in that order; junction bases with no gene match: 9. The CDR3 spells CASSLGQLAGGPWETQYF. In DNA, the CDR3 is TGTGCCAGCAGCTTAGGACAACTAGCGGGGGGGCCTTGGGAGACCCAGTACTTC.

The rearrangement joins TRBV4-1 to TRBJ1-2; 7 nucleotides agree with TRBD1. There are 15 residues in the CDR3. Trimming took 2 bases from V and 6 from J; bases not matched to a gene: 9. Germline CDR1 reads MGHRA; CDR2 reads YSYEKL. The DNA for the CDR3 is TGCGCCAGCAGCCAACCAACTCGGACAGGCGATGGCTACACCTTC. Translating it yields CASSQPTRTGDGYTF.

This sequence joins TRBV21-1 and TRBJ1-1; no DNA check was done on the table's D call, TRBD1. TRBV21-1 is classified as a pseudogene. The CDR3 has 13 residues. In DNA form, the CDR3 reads TGTGCCAGCAGCAAACGAAGGACAGGTGGGGCTTTCTTT. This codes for CASSKRRTGGAFF.

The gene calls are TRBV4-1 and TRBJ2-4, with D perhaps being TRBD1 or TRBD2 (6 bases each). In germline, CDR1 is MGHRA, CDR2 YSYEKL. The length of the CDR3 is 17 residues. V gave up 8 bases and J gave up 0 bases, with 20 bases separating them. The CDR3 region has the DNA TGCGCCAGCGCCTCGGGTGAGGGGGACTTAGCCAAAAACATTCAGTACTTC. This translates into CASASGEGDLAKNIQYF.

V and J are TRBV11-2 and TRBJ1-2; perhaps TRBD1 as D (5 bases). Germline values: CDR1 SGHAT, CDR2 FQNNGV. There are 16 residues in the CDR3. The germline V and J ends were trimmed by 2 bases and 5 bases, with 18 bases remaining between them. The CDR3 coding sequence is TGTGCCAGCAGCTTATCGGCGGGGGAATTAGAGTATGGCTACACCTTC. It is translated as CASSLSAGELEYGYTF.

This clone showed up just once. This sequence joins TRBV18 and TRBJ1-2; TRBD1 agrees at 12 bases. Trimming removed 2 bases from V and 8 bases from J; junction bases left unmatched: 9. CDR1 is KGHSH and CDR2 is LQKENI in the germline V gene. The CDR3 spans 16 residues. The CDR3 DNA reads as TGTGCCAGCTCACCATGGGGACAGGGGGCTAATTCAGGCTACACCTTC. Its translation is CASSPWGQGANSGYTF. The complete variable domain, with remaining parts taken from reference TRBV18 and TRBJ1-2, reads NAGVMQNPRHLVRRRGQEARLRCSPMKGHSHVYWYRQLPEEGLKFMVYLQKENIIDESGMPKERFSAEFPKEGPSILRIQQVVRGDSAAYFCASSPWGQGANSGYTFGSGTRLTVV.

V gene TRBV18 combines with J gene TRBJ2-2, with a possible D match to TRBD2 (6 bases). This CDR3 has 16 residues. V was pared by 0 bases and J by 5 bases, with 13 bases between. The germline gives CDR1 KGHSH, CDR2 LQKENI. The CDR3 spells CASSPPEGISTGELFF. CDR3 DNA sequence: TGTGCCAGCTCACCACCGGAGGGGATTAGTACCGGGGAGCTGTTTTTT.

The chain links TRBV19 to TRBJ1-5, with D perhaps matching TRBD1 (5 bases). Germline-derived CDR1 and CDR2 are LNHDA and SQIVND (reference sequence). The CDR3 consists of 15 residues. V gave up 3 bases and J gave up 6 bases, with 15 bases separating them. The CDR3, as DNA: TGTGCCAGTAGTATTTCGTCCCAGGGTAGTCAGCCCCAGCATTTT. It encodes CASSISSQGSQPQHF.

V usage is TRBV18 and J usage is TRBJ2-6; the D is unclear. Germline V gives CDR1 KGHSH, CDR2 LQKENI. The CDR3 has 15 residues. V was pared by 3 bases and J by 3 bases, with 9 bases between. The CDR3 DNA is TGTGCCAGCTCACCGTCTCGAGGTGGGGCCAACGTCCTGACTTTC. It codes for CASSPSRGGANVLTF. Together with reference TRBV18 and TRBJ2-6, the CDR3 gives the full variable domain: NAGVMQNPRHLVRRRGQEARLRCSPMKGHSHVYWYRQLPEEGLKFMVYLQKENIIDESGMPKERFSAEFPKEGPSILRIQQVVRGDSAAYFCASSPSRGGANVLTFGAGSRLTVL.

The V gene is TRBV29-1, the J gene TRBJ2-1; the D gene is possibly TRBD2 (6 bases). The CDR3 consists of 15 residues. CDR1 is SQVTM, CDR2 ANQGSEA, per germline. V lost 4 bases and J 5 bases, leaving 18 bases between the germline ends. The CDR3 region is CSVVVTSKSNNEQFF. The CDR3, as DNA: TGCAGCGTTGTGGTTACTAGCAAGTCAAACAATGAGCAGTTCTTC.

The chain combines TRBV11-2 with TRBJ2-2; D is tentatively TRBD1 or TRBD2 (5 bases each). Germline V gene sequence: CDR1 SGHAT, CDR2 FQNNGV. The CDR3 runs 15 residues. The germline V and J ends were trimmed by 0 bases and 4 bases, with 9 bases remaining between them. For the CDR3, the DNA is TGTGCCAGCAGCTTAGATTGGGGGAGCACCGGGGAGCTGTTTTTT. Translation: CASSLDWGSTGELFF.

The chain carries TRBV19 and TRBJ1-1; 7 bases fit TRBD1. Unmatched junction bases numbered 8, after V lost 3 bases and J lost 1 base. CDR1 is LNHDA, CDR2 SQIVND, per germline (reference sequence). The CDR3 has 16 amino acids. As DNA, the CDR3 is TGTGCCAGTAGTATTCCCAGGTACAGGGGGAACACTGAAGCTTTCTTT. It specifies CASSIPRYRGNTEAFF.

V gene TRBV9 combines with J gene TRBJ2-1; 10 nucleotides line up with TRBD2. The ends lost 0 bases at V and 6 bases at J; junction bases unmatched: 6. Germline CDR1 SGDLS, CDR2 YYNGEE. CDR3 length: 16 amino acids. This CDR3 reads CASSVGILAGVNEQFF. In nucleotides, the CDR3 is TGTGCCAGCAGCGTAGGTATTCTAGCGGGGGTCAATGAGCAGTTCTTC.

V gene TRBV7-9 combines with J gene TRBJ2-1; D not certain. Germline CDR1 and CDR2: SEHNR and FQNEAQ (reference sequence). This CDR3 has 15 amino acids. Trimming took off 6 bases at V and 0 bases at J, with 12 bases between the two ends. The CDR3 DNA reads TGTGCCAGCAGTTTCTCAGAGTCCTCCTACAATGAGCAGTTCTTC. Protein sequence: CASSFSESSYNEQFF.

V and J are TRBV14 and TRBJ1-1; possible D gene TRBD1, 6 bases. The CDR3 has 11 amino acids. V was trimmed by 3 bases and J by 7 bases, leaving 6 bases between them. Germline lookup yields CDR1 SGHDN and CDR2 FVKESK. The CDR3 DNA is TGTGCCAGCAGCCAGGACAGTGAAGCTTTCTTT. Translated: CASSQDSEAFF.

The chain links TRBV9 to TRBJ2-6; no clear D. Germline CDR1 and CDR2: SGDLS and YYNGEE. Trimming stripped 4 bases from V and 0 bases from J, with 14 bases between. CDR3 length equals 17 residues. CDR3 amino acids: CASSPMDGGSGANVLTF. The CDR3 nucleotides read TGTGCCAGCAGCCCAATGGACGGCGGCTCTGGGGCCAACGTCCTGACTTTC.

The CDR3 region has the DNA TGTGCCAGCAGCTTAGTGTTCCCGACCGGTTACCTCAATCAGCCCCAGCATTTT. This sequence encodes CASSLVFPTGYLNQPQHF. The chain combines TRBV7-8 with TRBJ1-5; D is ambiguous. V lost 1 base and J 3 bases, leaving 19 bases between the germline ends. Germline CDR1 and CDR2: SGHVS and FQNEAQ. The CDR3 is made up of 18 amino acids.

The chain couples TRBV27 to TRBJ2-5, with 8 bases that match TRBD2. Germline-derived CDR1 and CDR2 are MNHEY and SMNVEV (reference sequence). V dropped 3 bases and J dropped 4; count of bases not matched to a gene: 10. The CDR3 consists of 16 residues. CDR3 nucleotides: TGTGCCAGCAGTTTTCGGCGGGGGGCCGGGGTAGAGACCCAGTACTTC. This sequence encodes CASSFRRGAGVETQYF.

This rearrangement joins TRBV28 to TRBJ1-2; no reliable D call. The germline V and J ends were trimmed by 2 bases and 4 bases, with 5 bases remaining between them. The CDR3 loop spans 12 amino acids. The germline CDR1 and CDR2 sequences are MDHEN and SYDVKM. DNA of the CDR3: TGTGCCAGCAGTTTACAGAGCTATGGCTACACCTTC. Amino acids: CASSLQSYGYTF.